This T cell receptor (beta chain) was retrieved from a study of blood T cell repertoires in COVID-19. In the original processing: Amplification of reference gene primers provided the estimated nucleated cell counts. Repertoires were generated with immunoSEQ multiplex PCR, while TCRdb's copy carries only in-frame clones and drops some. The V and J calls and clone size were taken over from that table, and D and trimming were inferred from the DNA. Here the sample spans about 130,000 clones, 79% being singletons. Patients in Seattle were enrolled during active infection, then followed longitudinally. Looked up from germline, CDR1 is MNHNS and CDR2 is SASEGT. The length of the CDR3 is 12 residues. V lost 1 base to trimming and J lost 8 bases, with 6 bases between them. This clone occurred once.

The origin of this receptor is a woman in her seventies with COVID-19, enrolled during active disease. The sample taken for sequencing was peripheral blood. J is TRBJ2-1 and V is TRBV6-1; weak D call: TRBD1 (5 bases). The CDR3 DNA is TGTGCCAGCAGTGAAGGGGGCTATGAGCAGTTCTTC. Amino acid sequence: CASSEGGYEQFF.